This T cell receptor beta chain was obtained from a study of cytomegalovirus exposure and HLA in healthy donors. Study in general: Tens of millions of unique TCR sequences came from HLA-typed donors in an early release. Broader study findings: Some TCR beta chains (about 170 of them) were listed as cytomegalovirus-associated. A previous analysis found most TCR beta V segments productive roughly 90% or roughly 30% of the time.

Primers included in the PCR were 60 Vbeta and 13 Jbeta primers. Sequenced by immunoSEQ multiplex PCR; TCRdb stores in-frame clones only, minus some. The table lists approximately 89,000 clones, under 80% of them singletons. Worth noting for this clone: Antigen: not known.

V dropped 3 bases and J dropped 1 base, with 9 bases sitting between them. This CDR3 region has 14 residues. Germline CDR1 and CDR2: LNHDA and SQIVND (reference sequence). The chain combines TRBV19 with TRBJ1-1; perhaps TRBD1 as D (6 bases). Sequencing was done on a sample of PBMCs. This TCR derives from a male donor in good health and CMV-seronegative. In DNA form, the CDR3 reads TGTGCCAGTAGTATTTCCAGGGGGAACACTGAAGCTTTCTTT. This encodes CASSISRGNTEAFF.